This TCR beta chain comes out of a study of cytomegalovirus exposure and HLA in healthy donors. Trimming removed 6 bases from V and 1 base from J, with 6 bases in between. The germline V gene has CDR1 MNHEY and CDR2 SVGAGI. CDR3 length equals 12 residues. Sequencing was performed with immunoSEQ multiplex PCR; in TCRdb, only in-frame clones are kept and a portion is missing. The sample yields over 150,000 clones, around 83% seen once. This clone showed up just once. This TCR came from a woman under 40 in good health and CMV-seropositive. J is TRBJ1-1 and V is TRBV6-5, with D unclear. Sequenced material: PBMCs. The DNA for the CDR3 is TGTGCCAGCAGGGAGGCGAACACTGAAGCTTTCTTT. It yields the protein CASREANTEAFF.